What follows are 8 T cell receptor beta chains derived from one specimen sequenced in a study of T cells after somatic rescue of genetic block. The table came from immunoSEQ multiplex PCR; TCRdb's copy has only in-frame clones and leaves some out. The sample gives approximately 110,000 clones, approximately 90% of which show up once; around 1.5% is in the top ten. The sequencing input was peripheral blood mononuclear cells (PBMCs). Receptors originate from a woman aged 18 to 35.

This sequence joins TRBV5-1 and TRBJ2-2; tentative D call: TRBD1 (5 bases). The CDR3 has 14 amino acids. Trimming pared 2 bases from V and 3 bases from J, leaving 8 bases between. CDR1 SGHRS and CDR2 YFSETQ come from the germline V gene. CDR3: CASSLGADTGELFF. The CDR3 bases are TGCGCCAGCAGCTTAGGGGCGGACACCGGGGAGCTGTTTTTT. Using reference TRBV5-1 and TRBJ2-2 for the parts outside the CDR3, the full variable domain is KAGVTQTPRYLIKTRGQQVTLSCSPISGHRSVSWYQQTPGQGLQFLFEYFSETQRNKGNFPGRFSGRQFSNSRSEMNVSTLELGDSALYLCASSLGADTGELFFGEGSRLTVL.

A single count supports this clone. V and J are TRBV6-5 and TRBJ1-6; 7 bases align to TRBD1. Germline-derived CDR1 and CDR2 are MNHEY and SVGAGI. The J segment lost 7 bases and the V segment lost 2 bases, leaving 5 bases of the junction unmatched. CDR3 length equals 15 residues. The chain's CDR3 is CASSYTGQPNSPLHF. For the CDR3, the DNA is TGTGCCAGCAGTTACACGGGACAGCCGAATTCACCCCTCCACTTT.

The V and J genes are TRBV19 and TRBJ1-4, with no clear D. This CDR3 contains 13 residues. V was shortened by 5 bases and J by 7 bases, with 11 bases between the two germline ends. Looked up from germline, CDR1 is LNHDA and CDR2 is SQIVND (reference sequence). The CDR3 DNA is TGTGCCAGTAGTTCCCAATCCCTTGAAAAACTGTTTTTT. Amino acids: CASSSQSLEKLFF. The whole variable domain, remainder taken from reference TRBV19 and TRBJ1-4, is DGGITQSPKYLFRKEGQNVTLSCEQNLNHDAMYWYRQDPGQGLRLIYYSQIVNDFQKGDIAEGYSVSREKKESFPLTVTSAQKNPTAFYLCASSSQSLEKLFFGSGTQLSVL.

The rearrangement uses TRBV28 and TRBJ1-2; 7 bases are shared with TRBD1. The CDR3 has 16 residues. The germline CDR1 and CDR2 sequences are MDHEN and SYDVKM. With V trimmed by 6 bases and J by 3 bases, 13 bases remained unmatched. CDR3 protein: CASSTPGQKIDYGYTF. CDR3 sequence (DNA): TGTGCCAGCAGCACACCGGGACAGAAGATTGACTATGGCTACACCTTC.

V usage is TRBV28 and J usage is TRBJ2-5; the match to TRBD1 covers 9 bases. Germline CDR1 reads MDHEN; CDR2 reads SYDVKM. The CDR3 sequence is 17 residues long. After removal of 2 bases from V and 7 bases from J, the junction contained 14 bases not matched to a gene. The CDR3 loop is CASSLIQGASVEGTQYF. CDR3 DNA sequence: TGTGCCAGCAGTTTAATACAGGGGGCGTCGGTGGAGGGGACCCAGTACTTC.

This chain uses TRBV15 with TRBJ2-1; D perhaps matches TRBD2 (5 bases). Germline CDR1 is LNHNV and CDR2 is YYDKDF (reference sequence). The CDR3 runs 15 residues. V was cut by 5 bases and J by 0 bases, with 11 bases left in between. The CDR3 bases are TGTGCCACCAGCCCGGACTTTATCTCCTACAATGAGCAGTTCTTC. Its protein is CATSPDFISYNEQFF.

The chain combines TRBV5-1 with TRBJ2-3; D uncertain. Germline loops: CDR1 SGHRS, CDR2 YFSETQ. The CDR3 is 14 amino acids. Trimming removed 2 bases at V and 0 bases at J, with 7 bases between. The CDR3: CASSLGISTDTQYF. Here the CDR3 DNA reads TGCGCCAGCAGCTTAGGGATTAGCACAGATACGCAGTATTTT.

The chain has TRBV5-6 and TRBJ1-5; 9 nucleotides agree with TRBD1. The CDR3 is made up of 13 amino acids. Germline CDR1 SGHDT, CDR2 YYEEEE. After removal of 4 bases from V and 7 bases from J, the junction contained 3 bases not matched to a gene. CDR3 residues: CASSHGQGQPQHF. The CDR3 DNA follows: TGTGCCAGCAGCCACGGACAGGGGCAGCCCCAGCATTTT.